Listed here are 32 T cell receptor beta chains from one sample, sequenced in a study of prognosis after radiotherapy for stage I lung cancer. TCR beta CDR3 amplification from genomic DNA was performed by two-round multiplex PCR. The first PCR round targeted every TRBV and TRBJ gene with specific primers. From the multiplex PCR reads, TCRdb called clonotypes with MiXCR, one entry per CDR3 protein. The table includes about 14,000 distinct CDR3 sequences, around 56% detected once. Material: PBMCs, obtained before or after stereotactic body radiation therapy (not recorded which). Every receptor here comes from a donor of 50 years or more with non-small cell lung cancer.

This rearrangement joins TRBV2 to TRBJ2-1; D uncertain. The germline V gene encodes CDR1 SNHLY and CDR2 FYNNEI. The CDR3 is 16 amino acids. V lost 2 bases and J 0 bases, leaving 11 bases between the germline ends. CDR3 loop: CASSELDRSSYNEQFF. The CDR3, as DNA: TGTGCCAGCAGTGAATTGGACCGAAGCTCCTACAATGAGCAGTTCTTC.

The V and J genes are TRBV2 and TRBJ1-1, with a possible D match to TRBD1 (5 bases). The germline V gene has CDR1 SNHLY and CDR2 FYNNEI. V shed 6 bases and J shed 2 bases, with 7 bases lying between them. CDR3 length: 12 amino acids. CDR3 region: CASRGQNTEAFF. The CDR3 DNA sequence: TGTGCCAGCAGGGGGCAAAACACTGAAGCTTTCTTT.

Remarks on this clonotype: A single base is all that separates this from a far larger clone, so a read error is likely. V is TRBV6-2 or TRBV6-3 and J is TRBJ2-5; 7 nucleotides agree with TRBD1. CDR1 and CDR2 from the germline V gene are MNHEY and SVGEGT. This CDR3 is 14 amino acids long. The J segment lost 5 bases and the V segment lost 6 bases, leaving 9 bases of the junction unmatched. The CDR3 loop reads CASRDRWRGETQYF. CDR3 DNA sequence: TGTGCCAGCAGGGACAGGTGGCGCGGGGAGACCCAGTACTTC.

The chain combines TRBV11-3 with TRBJ2-7; unclear D gene. This CDR3 region has 14 residues. The V gene lost 5 bases and the J gene lost 1 base, with 12 bases spanning the gap. Germline V gene lookup returns CDR1 SGHNT and CDR2 YENEEA. The CDR3 loop reads CASSDLDGSYEQYF. The CDR3 DNA sequence: TGTGCCAGCAGCGACTTGGACGGTTCCTACGAGCAGTACTTC.

This clonotype was detected many times. The V and J genes are TRBV11-2 and TRBJ1-4, with D possibly matching TRBD1 (6 bases). The V and J ends lost 0 bases and 7 bases respectively, with 12 bases between them. Germline V gene lookup returns CDR1 SGHAT and CDR2 FQNNGV. This CDR3 spans 15 amino acids. Here the CDR3 DNA reads TGTGCCAGCAGCTTAGATATGGGACATTTTGAAAAACTGTTTTTT. Translating gives CASSLDMGHFEKLFF.

This clonotype is medium-sized in the sample. J is TRBJ1-6 and V is TRBV7-3; maybe TRBD1 (5 bases). Germline lookup yields CDR1 SGHTA and CDR2 FQGTGA. The V gene lost 2 bases and the J gene lost 9 bases, with 11 bases spanning the gap. The CDR3 covers 14 residues. The DNA of the CDR3 is TGTGCCAGCAGCTTACAGGGAAAGGGTTCACCCCTCCACTTT. This codes for CASSLQGKGSPLHF.

Of note for this clonotype: A far larger clone is one nucleotide away, so this likely arose from a read error. The V call is TRBV5-1, the J call TRBJ2-5, with 7 bases aligning to TRBD1. The J call is uncertain, as TRBJ2-1 better fits the DNA end. In germline, CDR1 is SGHRS, CDR2 YFSETQ. The CDR3 is made up of 13 amino acids. The CDR3 spells CASIPGTVDEQFF. DNA of the CDR3: TGCGCCAGCATACCCGGGACAGTAGATGAGCAGTTCTTC.

Note on this clonotype: A far larger clone is one nucleotide away, so this likely arose from a read error. The rearrangement joins TRBV6-6 to TRBJ2-5; 8 nucleotides match TRBD1. CDR1 is MNHNY and CDR2 is SVGAGI in the germline V gene (reference sequence). CDR3 length: 16 amino acids. Losses at the gene ends were 2 bases for V and 4 bases for J; bases not matched to a gene: 9. The CDR3 reads CASSYRPGGKAETQYF. The CDR3, as DNA: TGTGCCAGCAGTTACCGGCCAGGGGGCAAAGCAGAGACCCAGTACTTC.

The chain recombines TRBV6-2 or TRBV6-3 with TRBJ2-3; TRBD2 is a possible D gene (5 bases). Germline V gene sequence: CDR1 MNHEY, CDR2 SVGEGT. CDR3 size: 13 residues. Trimming took 7 bases from V and 8 from J, leaving 16 bases between them. CDR3 sequence: CASNPTGKGTQYF. As DNA, the CDR3 is TGTGCCAGCAATCCGACGGGGAAAGGTACGCAGTATTTT.

This clonotype counts as medium-sized (0.01 to 0.1%). The V call is TRBV28, the J call TRBJ2-3; D is perhaps TRBD2 (5 bases). The germline V and J ends were trimmed by 3 bases and 3 bases, with 10 bases remaining between them. The CDR3 consists of 14 residues. Germline values: CDR1 MDHEN, CDR2 SYDVKM. The CDR3 loop reads CASSLSRRTDTQYF. The CDR3 DNA reads TGTGCCAGCAGTTTGAGCAGGAGGACAGATACGCAGTATTTT. Looking up the rest from reference TRBV28 and TRBJ2-3 gives the full variable domain: DVKVTQSSRYLVKRTGEKVFLECVQDMDHENMFWYRQDPGLGLRLIYFSYDVKMKEKGDIPEGYSVSREKKERFSLILESASTNQTSMYLCASSLSRRTDTQYFGPGTRLTVL.

A single count supports this clonotype. The gene calls are TRBV7-3 and TRBJ2-2, with D unclear. The length of the CDR3 is 12 residues. V lost 4 bases and J lost 8, with 8 bases in between. CDR1 and CDR2 (germline): SGHTA, FQGTGA. DNA of the CDR3: TGTGCCAGCAGCTATATTGGAGGGGAGCTGTTTTTT. Protein sequence: CASSYIGGELFF.

There are many counts of this clonotype. A much larger clone differs by one base, so this may be a read error. This chain connects TRBV19 to TRBJ2-1, with 13 bases matching TRBD2. The length of the CDR3 is 18 residues. The V gene end was trimmed by 3 bases and the J gene end by 5 bases; junction bases not matched to a gene: 10. Germline lookup yields CDR1 LNHDA and CDR2 SQIVND (reference sequence). CDR3 in amino acids: CASSIGTSGTLLDNEQFF. The CDR3 DNA is TGTGCCAGTAGTATTGGGACTAGCGGGACCCTCCTAGACAATGAGCAGTTCTTC.

This sequence joins TRBV7-2 and TRBJ2-7, with 7 nucleotides matching TRBD2. V shed 5 bases and J 3 bases; nucleotides not matched to a gene: 10. Germline lookup yields CDR1 SGHTA and CDR2 FQGNSA. This CDR3 is 15 amino acids long. CDR3 residues: CASSPRGAGDYEQYF. The CDR3 DNA is TGTGCCAGCAGCCCCCGCGGGGCGGGAGACTACGAGCAGTACTTC.

Details on this clonotype: With a far larger clone one base away, a read error is the likely cause. The chain uses TRBV7-2 and TRBJ2-1; no definite D call. With 2 bases removed from V and 3 bases from J, the gap between germline ends came to 14 bases. CDR1 is SGHTA, CDR2 FQGNSA, per germline. This CDR3 has 16 amino acids. The CDR3 DNA sequence: TGTGCCAGCAGCTTACATTCGTGTGGGGTCTACAATGAGCAGTTCTTC. It is translated as CASSLHSCGVYNEQFF.

This chain connects TRBV27 to TRBJ1-2; the D gene is possibly TRBD1 (5 bases). This CDR3 has 12 amino acids. V lost 8 bases and J 8 bases, leaving 15 bases between the germline ends. CDR1 is MNHEY and CDR2 is SMNVEV in the germline V gene (reference sequence). The CDR3 loop reads CASGHGLYGYTF. For the CDR3, the DNA is TGTGCCAGCGGACATGGCCTTTACGGCTACACCTTC.

In regard to this clonotype: A much larger clone is a single base away; this may be a read error. The genes are TRBV6-2 or TRBV6-3 and TRBJ2-5; 8 positions agree with TRBD1. V gave up 7 bases and J gave up 7 bases; unmatched junction bases: 8. This CDR3 region has 13 residues. CDR1 is MNHEY and CDR2 is SVGEGT in the germline V gene. The CDR3 nucleotides are TGTGCCAGCATTCTACAGGGGGGAGGGACCCAGTACTTC. Protein product: CASILQGGGTQYF.

By sample share, this clonotype is medium-sized (0.01 to 0.1%). The chain employs TRBV6-5 and TRBJ2-7, with D possibly being TRBD2 (6 bases). Looked up from germline, CDR1 is MNHEY and CDR2 is SVGAGI. The CDR3 runs 16 residues. The V end was cut by 0 bases, the J end by 6 bases, with 18 bases between. Here the CDR3 reads CASSYSAGPNPSEQYF. In nucleotides, the CDR3 is TGTGCCAGCAGTTACTCGGCGGGACCCAACCCTTCCGAGCAGTACTTC.

The CDR3 bases are TGTGCCACCTCGGCAGTCTTGAGCACCGGGGAGCTGTTTTTT. The encoded protein is CATSAVLSTGELFF. The rearrangement links TRBV24-1 to TRBJ2-2; D remains unclear. The CDR3 has 14 residues. Germline loops: CDR1 KGHDR, CDR2 SFDVKD. Trimming pared 9 bases from V and 4 bases from J, leaving 14 bases between.

This clonotype has more than one count but fewer than ten. This is likely an artifact of a read error, given a far larger clone one base away. The CDR3 protein is CASSGWYREETQYF. Here the CDR3 DNA reads TGTGCCAGCAGTGGGTGGTACAGGGAAGAGACCCAGTACTTC. The chain recombines TRBV6-2 or TRBV6-3 with TRBJ2-5, with D possibly being TRBD1 (6 bases). CDR1 MNHEY and CDR2 SVGEGT come from the germline V gene. V was clipped by 5 bases and J by 3 bases, with 13 bases between them. The CDR3 loop spans 14 amino acids.

By its share, this clonotype is medium-sized. V and J are TRBV6-1 and TRBJ1-1; 7 bases are a match to TRBD1. The trim removed 8 bases at V and 0 bases at J, leaving 3 bases unmatched. Germline V lookup: CDR1 MNHNS, CDR2 SASEGT. The CDR3 is made up of 13 amino acids. CDR3 sequence: CASGTDMNTEAFF. CDR3 in DNA: TGTGCCAGCGGGACAGACATGAACACTGAAGCTTTCTTT.

At least ten counts were recorded for this clonotype. V gene TRBV14 combines with J gene TRBJ2-1; TRBD2 aligns across 8 bases. V shed 4 bases, J shed 9 bases, and the junction held 8 bases outside the gene matches. The germline V gene encodes CDR1 SGHDN and CDR2 FVKESK. The CDR3 extends over 14 amino acids. CDR3 in amino acids: CASSLGVAGSEQFF. The CDR3 DNA follows: TGTGCCAGCAGCCTCGGGGTAGCGGGAAGTGAGCAGTTCTTC.

This clonotype was found many times. The chain couples TRBV5-4 to TRBJ1-5; possibly TRBD1 for D (6 bases). Germline CDR1 and CDR2: SGHNT and YYREEE (reference sequence). Trimming removed 4 bases at V and 1 base at J, with 12 bases between. The CDR3 runs to 15 residues. CDR3 in DNA: TGTGCCAGCAGCGAGGGGACACTGAGCAATCAGCCCCAGCATTTT. It is translated as CASSEGTLSNQPQHF.

In its sample, this clonotype was seen once. This sequence is one base from a far larger clone and is likely a read error. This chain uses TRBV20-1 with TRBJ2-4; 9 nucleotides line up with TRBD1. The tail of the sequence fits TRBJ2-5 better, so the J call may be wrong. Germline V gene data show CDR1 as DFQATT and CDR2 as SNEGSKA (reference sequence). The CDR3 consists of 16 residues. CDR3 region: CSARVAPGQGKETQYF. For the CDR3, the DNA is TGCAGTGCTAGAGTCGCCCCGGGACAGGGAAAAGAGACCCAGTACTTC.

On this clonotype: A single base separates this from a much larger clone, so it may be a read error. The chain is built from TRBV6-2 or TRBV6-3 and TRBJ2-7; the D is unclear. The CDR3 length is 13 residues. The germline V gene encodes CDR1 MNHEY and CDR2 SVGEGT. The CDR3 is CASSYGISYGQYF. CDR3 DNA: TGTGCCAGCAGTTATGGGATCTCCTACGGGCAGTACTTC.

The V and J genes are TRBV11-3 and TRBJ1-6, with no clear D. V lost 3 bases to trimming and J lost 8 bases, with 11 bases between them. Looked up from germline, CDR1 is SGHNT and CDR2 is YENEEA. The CDR3 covers 14 residues. This CDR3 is CASSLVTRHSPLHF. CDR3 nucleotide sequence: TGTGCCAGCAGCTTGGTCACTCGGCATTCACCCCTCCACTTT.

V gene TRBV5-1 combines with J gene TRBJ1-3; D unresolved. The V and J ends lost 0 bases and 0 bases respectively, with 7 bases between them. CDR3 length equals 15 residues. Per the germline V gene, CDR1 is SGHRS and CDR2 is YFSETQ. CDR3 in DNA: TGCGCCAGCAGCTTGGAAGGGAACTCTGGAAACACCATATATTTT. Protein sequence: CASSLEGNSGNTIYF. Full variable domain (outside the CDR3, taken from reference TRBV5-1 and TRBJ1-3): KAGVTQTPRYLIKTRGQQVTLSCSPISGHRSVSWYQQTPGQGLQFLFEYFSETQRNKGNFPGRFSGRQFSNSRSEMNVSTLELGDSALYLCASSLEGNSGNTIYFGEGSWLTVV.

Points on this clonotype: The germline gene is not matched at one end of the junction; a read error may be the cause. Here the CDR3 reads CASSVAMLANTVELFF. DNA for the CDR3: TGTGCCAGCAGCGTAGCTATGCTAGCTAACACCGTGGAGCTGTTTTTT. The J gene is TRBJ2-2, the V gene TRBV9; D possibly corresponds to TRBD2 (5 bases). The CDR3 consists of 16 residues. Germline CDR1 and CDR2: SGDLS and YYNGEE. Full variable domain (outside the CDR3, taken from reference TRBV9 and TRBJ2-2): DSGVTQTPKHLITATGQRVTLRCSPRSGDLSVYWYQQSLDQGLQFLIQYYNGEERAKGNILERFSAQQFPDLHSELNLSSLELGDSALYFCASSVAMLANTVELFFGEGSRLTVL.

The table lists this clonotype with many counts. The J gene is TRBJ2-7, the V gene TRBV4-2; 7 bases are shared with TRBD1. Trimming cost V 6 bases and J 5 bases; bases outside gene matches: 7. CDR3 length: 13 amino acids. Germline V gene data show CDR1 as LGHNA and CDR2 as YNFKEQ. The CDR3 bases are TGTGCCAGCAGTCGGAACAGGGGCCACGAGCAGTACTTC. Its translation: CASSRNRGHEQYF.

By proportion, this clonotype is medium-sized (0.01 to 0.1%). V and J are TRBV5-1 and TRBJ2-3; the match to TRBD1 covers 8 bases. The germline CDR1 and CDR2 sequences are SGHRS and YFSETQ. This CDR3 is 16 amino acids long. V was clipped by 4 bases and J by 5 bases; unmatched bases: 12. The CDR3 reads CASSLPTGGMVDTQYF. CDR3 sequence (DNA): TGCGCCAGCAGCCTCCCCACAGGGGGGATGGTAGATACGCAGTATTTT.

This clonotype was seen just once. The CDR3 is CASSYSSGRSCSRELFF. CDR3 bases: TGTGCCAGCAGTTACTCGAGCGGGAGGTCCTGCAGTAGGGAGCTGTTTTTT. V usage is TRBV6-6 and J usage is TRBJ2-2; 9 bases line up with TRBD2. V shed 0 bases, J shed 9 bases, and the junction held 11 bases outside the gene matches. This CDR3 is built from 17 residues. The germline CDR1 and CDR2 sequences are MNHNY and SVGAGI (reference sequence).

Concerning this clonotype itself: Germline and junction disagree at one end, which may indicate a read error. The genes are TRBV30 and TRBJ2-1; D not resolved. CDR1 and CDR2 from the germline V gene are GTSNPN and SVGIG (reference sequence). The CDR3 sequence is 12 residues long. In DNA form, the CDR3 reads TGTGCCTGTAGTGTCGGGTACAATGAGCAGTTCTTC. Residues: CACSVGYNEQFF.

The rearrangement joins TRBV7-3 to TRBJ2-2; D call uncertain. CDR1 SGHTA and CDR2 FQGTGA come from the germline V gene. V was shortened by 1 base and J by 5 bases, with 5 bases between the two germline ends. The length of the CDR3 is 13 residues. This CDR3 is CASSLIGTGELFF. The CDR3 DNA is TGTGCCAGCAGCTTAATAGGGACCGGGGAGCTGTTTTTT.